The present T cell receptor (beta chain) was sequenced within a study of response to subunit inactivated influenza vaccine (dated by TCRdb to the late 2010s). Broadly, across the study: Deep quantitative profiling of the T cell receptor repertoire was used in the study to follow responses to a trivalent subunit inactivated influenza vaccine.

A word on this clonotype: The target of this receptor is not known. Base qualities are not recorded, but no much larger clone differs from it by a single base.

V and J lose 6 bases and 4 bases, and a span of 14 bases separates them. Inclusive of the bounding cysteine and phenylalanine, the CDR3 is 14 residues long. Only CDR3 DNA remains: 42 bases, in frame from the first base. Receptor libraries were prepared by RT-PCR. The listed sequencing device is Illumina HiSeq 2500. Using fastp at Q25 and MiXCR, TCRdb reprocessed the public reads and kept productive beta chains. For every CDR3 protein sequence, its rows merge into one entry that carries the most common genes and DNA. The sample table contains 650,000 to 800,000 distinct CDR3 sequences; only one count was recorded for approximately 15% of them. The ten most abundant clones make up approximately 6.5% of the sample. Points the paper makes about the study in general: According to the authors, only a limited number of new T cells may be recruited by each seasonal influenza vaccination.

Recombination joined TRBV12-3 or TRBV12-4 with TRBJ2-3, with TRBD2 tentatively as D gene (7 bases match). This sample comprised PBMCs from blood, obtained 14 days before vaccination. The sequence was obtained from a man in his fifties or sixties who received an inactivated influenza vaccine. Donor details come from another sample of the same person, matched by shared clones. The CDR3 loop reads CASRPRGAPDTQYF. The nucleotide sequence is TGTGCCAGCAGACCCCGGGGGGCCCCAGATACGCAGTATTTT.